This T cell receptor beta chain was sequenced during a study of T cells in Graves' hyperthyroidism and ophthalmopathy. Stability of Graves' hyperthyroidism was defined as absent ophthalmopathy progression within 18 months. V was clipped by 4 bases and J by 0 bases, with 13 bases between them. This CDR3 is built from 15 residues. Germline V gene data show CDR1 as SEHNR and CDR2 as FQNEAQ (reference sequence). This clonotype has more than one count but fewer than ten. Its antigen is unidentified. General observations from the study: Blood shared most expanded thyroid clonotypes above 0.001.

Amplified regions were TCR beta CDR3 sequences from RNA transcripts. An initial round of RT-PCR targeting the TCR CDR3 relied on the HTBI primer set. From the multiplex PCR reads, TCRdb called clonotypes with MiXCR, one entry per CDR3 protein. The sample lists about 840,000 distinct CDR3 sequences; about two fifths were seen once. The sequencing sample was made of blood. The receptor was isolated from a man younger than 35 with Graves' hyperthyroidism. The J gene is TRBJ2-7, the V gene TRBV7-9; D is possibly TRBD1 (5 bases). The CDR3 region has the DNA TGTGCCAGCAGCTGGTTCAGGGTGGACTCCTACGAGCAGTACTTC. Its protein is CASSWFRVDSYEQYF.